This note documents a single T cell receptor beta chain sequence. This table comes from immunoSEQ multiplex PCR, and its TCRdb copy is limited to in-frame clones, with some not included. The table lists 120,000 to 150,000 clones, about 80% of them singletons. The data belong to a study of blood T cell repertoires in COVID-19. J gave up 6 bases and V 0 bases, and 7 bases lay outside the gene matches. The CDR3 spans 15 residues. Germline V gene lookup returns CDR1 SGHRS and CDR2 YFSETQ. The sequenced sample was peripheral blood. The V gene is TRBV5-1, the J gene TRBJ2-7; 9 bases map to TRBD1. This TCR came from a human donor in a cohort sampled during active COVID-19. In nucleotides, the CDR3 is TGCGCCAGCAGCTTGGTTGGGGACAGGGAATCCGAGCAGTACTTC. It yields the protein CASSLVGDRESEQYF.